This T cell receptor (beta chain) is from a study of shared clonotypes between healthy human individuals. TCRdb keeps only in-frame clones here, not all; method: immunoSEQ multiplex PCR. The top ten hold more than 0.12% of the sample, which has 2.5 million or so clones, approximately 94% seen once. Donors comprised only Caucasian adults living in Nashville, Tennessee. This sequence was found in a man aged 18-30 years in good health. The sequencing sample was made of naive CD4+ T cells sorted from blood. Subset reported: CD45RA+ positively selected.

In DNA form, the CDR3 reads TGTGCCAGTGGGGGGGACGGATCCTACGAGCAGTACTTC. Translation gives CASGGDGSYEQYF. V is TRBV19 and J is TRBJ2-7; 7 nucleotides agree with TRBD2. Germline trimming cut 8 bases from V and 1 base from J; bases unmatched to any gene: 5. The CDR3 runs 13 residues. Germline CDR1 LNHDA, CDR2 SQIVND (reference sequence).